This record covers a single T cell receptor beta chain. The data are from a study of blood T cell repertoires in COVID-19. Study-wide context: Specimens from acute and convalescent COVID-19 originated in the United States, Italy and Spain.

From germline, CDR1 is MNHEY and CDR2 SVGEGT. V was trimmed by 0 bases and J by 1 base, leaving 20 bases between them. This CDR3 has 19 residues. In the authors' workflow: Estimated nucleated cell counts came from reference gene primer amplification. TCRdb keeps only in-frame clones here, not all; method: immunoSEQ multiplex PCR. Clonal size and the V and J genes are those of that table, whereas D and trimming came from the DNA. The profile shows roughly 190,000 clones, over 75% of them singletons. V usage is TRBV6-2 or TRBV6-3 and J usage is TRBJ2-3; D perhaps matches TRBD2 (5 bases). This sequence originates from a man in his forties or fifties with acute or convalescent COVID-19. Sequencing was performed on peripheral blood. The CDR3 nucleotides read TGTGCCAGCAGTTACTCACTCAGGAGGTCCGGGGTTGGCACAGATACGCAGTATTTT. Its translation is CASSYSLRRSGVGTDTQYF.